This TCR beta chain was sequenced in a study of shared clonotypes between healthy human individuals. CDR1 SEHNR and CDR2 FQNEAQ come from the germline V gene (reference sequence). This CDR3 region has 17 residues. J was trimmed by 3 bases and V by 2 bases; bases with no gene match: 7. Profiled with immunoSEQ multiplex PCR; TCRdb holds only in-frame clones, not every one. This table holds around 2.5 million clones, over 85% found once. Sequenced material: naive CD4+ T cells from PBMCs. Indicated subset: CD45RA+ positively selected. The genes are TRBV7-9 and TRBJ2-4; 10 positions match TRBD2. This TCR was recovered from a man between 18 and 29 years old in good health. Some clones in this sample may be carry-over from other donors' samples. The CDR3 protein is CASSLFGTSVVKNIQYF. In DNA form, the CDR3 reads TGTGCCAGCAGCTTATTCGGGACTAGCGTTGTCAAAAACATTCAGTACTTC.